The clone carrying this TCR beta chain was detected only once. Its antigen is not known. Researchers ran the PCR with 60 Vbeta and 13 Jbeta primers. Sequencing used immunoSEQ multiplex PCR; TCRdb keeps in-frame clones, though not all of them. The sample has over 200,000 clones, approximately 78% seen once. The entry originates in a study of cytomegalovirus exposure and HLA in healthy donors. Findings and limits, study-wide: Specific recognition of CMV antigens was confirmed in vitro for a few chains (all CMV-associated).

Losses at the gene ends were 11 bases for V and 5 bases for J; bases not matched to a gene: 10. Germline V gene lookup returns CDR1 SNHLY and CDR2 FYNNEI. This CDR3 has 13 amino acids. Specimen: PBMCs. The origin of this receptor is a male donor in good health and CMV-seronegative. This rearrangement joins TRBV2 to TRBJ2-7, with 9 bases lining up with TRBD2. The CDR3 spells CAGRSGSKNEQYF. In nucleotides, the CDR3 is TGTGCCGGCCGTAGCGGGAGTAAGAACGAGCAGTACTTC.